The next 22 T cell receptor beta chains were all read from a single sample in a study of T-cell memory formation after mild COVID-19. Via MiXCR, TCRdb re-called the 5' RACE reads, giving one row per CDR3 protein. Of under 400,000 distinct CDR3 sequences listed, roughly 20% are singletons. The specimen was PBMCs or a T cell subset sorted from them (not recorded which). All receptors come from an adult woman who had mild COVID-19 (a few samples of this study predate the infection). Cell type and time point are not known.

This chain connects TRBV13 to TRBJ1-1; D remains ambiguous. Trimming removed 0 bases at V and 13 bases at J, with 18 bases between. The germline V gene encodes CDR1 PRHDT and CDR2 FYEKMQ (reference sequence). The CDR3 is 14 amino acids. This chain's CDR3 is CASSLGLMRRVDFF. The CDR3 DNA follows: TGTGCCAGCAGCTTAGGCCTAATGAGGAGGGTCGATTTCTTT. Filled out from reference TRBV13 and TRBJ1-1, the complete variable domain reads AAGVIQSPRHLIKEKRETATLKCYPIPRHDTVYWYQQGPGQDPQFLISFYEKMQSDKGSIPDRFSAQQFSDYHSELNMSSLELGDSALYFCASSLGLMRRVDFFGQGTRLTVV.

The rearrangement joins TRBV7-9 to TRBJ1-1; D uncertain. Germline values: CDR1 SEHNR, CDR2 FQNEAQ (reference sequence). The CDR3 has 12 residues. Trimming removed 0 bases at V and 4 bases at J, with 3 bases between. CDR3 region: CASSLAATEAFF. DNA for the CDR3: TGTGCCAGCAGCTTAGCCGCCACTGAAGCTTTCTTT.

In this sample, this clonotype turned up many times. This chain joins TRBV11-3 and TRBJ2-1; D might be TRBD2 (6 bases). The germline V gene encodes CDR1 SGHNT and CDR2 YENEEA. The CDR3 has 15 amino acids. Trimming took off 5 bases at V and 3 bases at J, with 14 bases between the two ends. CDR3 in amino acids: CASSPSGDLYNEQFF. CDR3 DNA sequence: TGTGCCAGCAGCCCGTCGGGGGATCTCTACAATGAGCAGTTCTTC. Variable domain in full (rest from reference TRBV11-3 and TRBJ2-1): EAGVVQSPRYKIIEKKQPVAFWCNPISGHNTLYWYLQNLGQGPELLIRYENEEAVDDSQLPKDRFSAERLKGVDSTLKIQPAELGDSAVYLCASSPSGDLYNEQFFGPGTRLTVL.

CDR3 sequence reads: CASSLLETPSFLNTEAFF. The DNA for the CDR3 is TGTGCCAGCAGCCTGCTTGAGACACCTAGTTTCCTGAACACTGAAGCTTTCTTT. The rearrangement uses TRBV5-5 and TRBJ1-1; D gene ambiguous. This CDR3 spans 18 amino acids. From germline, CDR1 is SGHKS and CDR2 YYEKEE (reference sequence). V lost 4 bases and J lost 0, with 22 bases in between. Together with reference TRBV5-5 and TRBJ1-1, the CDR3 gives the full variable domain: DAGVTQSPTHLIKTRGQQVTLRCSPISGHKSVSWYQQVLGQGPQFIFQYYEKEERGRGNFPDRFSARQFPNYSSELNVNALLLGDSALYLCASSLLETPSFLNTEAFFGQGTRLTVV.

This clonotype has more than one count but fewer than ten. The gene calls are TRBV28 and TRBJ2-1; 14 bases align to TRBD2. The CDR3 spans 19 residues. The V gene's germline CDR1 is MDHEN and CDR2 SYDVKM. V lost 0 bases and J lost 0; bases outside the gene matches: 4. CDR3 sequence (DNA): TGTGCCAGCAGTTTATGGGGACTAGCGGGGGTCAGCTCCTACAATGAGCAGTTCTTC. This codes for CASSLWGLAGVSSYNEQFF.

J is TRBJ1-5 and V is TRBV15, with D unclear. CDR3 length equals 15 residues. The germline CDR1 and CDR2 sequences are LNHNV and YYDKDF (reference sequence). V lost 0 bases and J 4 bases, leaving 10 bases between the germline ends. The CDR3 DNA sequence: TGTGCCACCAGCAGAGATCTCGGCGTGAATCAGCCCCAGCATTTT. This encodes CATSRDLGVNQPQHF.

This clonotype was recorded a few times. The CDR3 spells CSAIRQGPRETQYF. Here the CDR3 DNA reads TGCAGCGCCATCAGACAGGGCCCAAGAGAGACCCAGTACTTC. V gene TRBV29-1 combines with J gene TRBJ2-5, with 7 bases fitting TRBD1. Germline lookup yields CDR1 SQVTM and CDR2 ANQGSEA. The CDR3 runs to 14 residues. Unmatched junction bases numbered 12, after V lost 7 bases and J lost 4 bases.

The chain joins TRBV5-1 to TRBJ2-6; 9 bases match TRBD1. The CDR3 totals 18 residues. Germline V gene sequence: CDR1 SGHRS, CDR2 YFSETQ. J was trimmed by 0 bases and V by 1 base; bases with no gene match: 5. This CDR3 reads CASSLMGQGSSGANVLTF. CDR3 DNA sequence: TGCGCCAGCAGCTTGATGGGACAGGGCAGCTCTGGGGCCAACGTCCTGACTTTC.

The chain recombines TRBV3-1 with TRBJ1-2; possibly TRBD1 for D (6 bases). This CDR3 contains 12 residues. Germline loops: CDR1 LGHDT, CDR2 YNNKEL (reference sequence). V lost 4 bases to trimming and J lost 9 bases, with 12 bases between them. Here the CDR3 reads CASSLRGKSYTF. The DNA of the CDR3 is TGTGCCAGCAGCCTCAGGGGTAAGAGCTACACCTTC.

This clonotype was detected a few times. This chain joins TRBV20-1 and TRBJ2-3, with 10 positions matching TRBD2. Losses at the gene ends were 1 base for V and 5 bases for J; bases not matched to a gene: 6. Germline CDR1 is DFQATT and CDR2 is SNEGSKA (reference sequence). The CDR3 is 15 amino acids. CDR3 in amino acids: CSARGLAGDGDTQYF. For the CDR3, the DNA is TGCAGTGCTAGAGGGCTAGCGGGAGATGGAGATACGCAGTATTTT.

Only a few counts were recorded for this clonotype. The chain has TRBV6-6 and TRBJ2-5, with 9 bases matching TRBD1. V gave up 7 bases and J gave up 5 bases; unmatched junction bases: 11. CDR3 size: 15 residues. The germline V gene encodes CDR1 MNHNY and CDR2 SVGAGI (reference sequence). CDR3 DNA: TGTGCCAGCACCGACCGGGACAGGGACTTCGAGACCCAGTACTTC. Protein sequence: CASTDRDRDFETQYF.

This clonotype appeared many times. The DNA for the CDR3 is TGTGCCAGCACCTCAGGGCACCTCTCCTACGAGCAGTACTTC. Translating gives CASTSGHLSYEQYF. The chain couples TRBV6-2 or TRBV6-3 to TRBJ2-7, with D possibly being TRBD1 (5 bases). Per germline, CDR1 MNHEY and CDR2 SVGEGT. This CDR3 is built from 14 residues. V was cut by 7 bases and J by 0 bases, with 13 bases left in between.

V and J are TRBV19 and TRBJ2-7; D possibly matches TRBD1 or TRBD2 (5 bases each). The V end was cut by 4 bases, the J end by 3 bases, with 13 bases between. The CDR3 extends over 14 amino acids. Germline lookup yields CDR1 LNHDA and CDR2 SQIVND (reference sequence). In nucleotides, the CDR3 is TGTGCCAGTAGTACCTCGACAGAGGGCTACGAGCAGTACTTC. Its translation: CASSTSTEGYEQYF.

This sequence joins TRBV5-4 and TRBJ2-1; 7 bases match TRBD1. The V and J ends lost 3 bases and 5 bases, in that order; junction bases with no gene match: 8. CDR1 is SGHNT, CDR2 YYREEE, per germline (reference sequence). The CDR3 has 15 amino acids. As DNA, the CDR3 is TGTGCCAGCAGCTCGAGGGGGCAAGACGACAATGAGCAGTTCTTC. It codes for CASSSRGQDDNEQFF.

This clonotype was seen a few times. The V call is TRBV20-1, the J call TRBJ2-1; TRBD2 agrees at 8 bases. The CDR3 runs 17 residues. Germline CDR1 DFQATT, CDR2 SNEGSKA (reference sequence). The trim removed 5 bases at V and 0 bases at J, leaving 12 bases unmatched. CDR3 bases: TGCAGTGCTCCTATGTGGGGTAGCGGGGTCTCCTACAATGAGCAGTTCTTC. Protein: CSAPMWGSGVSYNEQFF.

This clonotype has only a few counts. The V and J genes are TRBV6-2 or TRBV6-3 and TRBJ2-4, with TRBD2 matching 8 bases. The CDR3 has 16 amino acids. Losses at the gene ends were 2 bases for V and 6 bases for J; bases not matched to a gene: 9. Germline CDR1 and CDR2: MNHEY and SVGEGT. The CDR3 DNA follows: TGTGCCAGCAGTTACCTTACGGCGGGAGGCGGAAACATTCAGTACTTC. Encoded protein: CASSYLTAGGGNIQYF.

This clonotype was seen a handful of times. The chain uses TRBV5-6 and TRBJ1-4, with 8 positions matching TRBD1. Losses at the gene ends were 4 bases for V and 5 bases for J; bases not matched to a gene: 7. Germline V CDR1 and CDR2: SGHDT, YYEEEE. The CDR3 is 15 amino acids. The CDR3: CASSPGQGQNEKLFF. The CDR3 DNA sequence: TGTGCCAGCAGCCCCGGACAGGGTCAAAATGAAAAACTGTTTTTT.

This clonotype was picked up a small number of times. In nucleotides, the CDR3 is TGTGCCAGCAGCCAAGAGCTTCGCCCGATGAACACTGAAGCTTTCTTT. It specifies CASSQELRPMNTEAFF. The rearrangement links TRBV14 to TRBJ1-1; D is ambiguous. The CDR3 runs to 16 residues. CDR1 SGHDN and CDR2 FVKESK come from the germline V gene. V lost 0 bases and J lost 0, with 11 bases in between.

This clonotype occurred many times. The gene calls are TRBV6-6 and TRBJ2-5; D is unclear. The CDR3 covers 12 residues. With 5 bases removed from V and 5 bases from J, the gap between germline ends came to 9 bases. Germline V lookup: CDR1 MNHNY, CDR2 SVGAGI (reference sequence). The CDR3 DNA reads TGTGCCAGCAGTGAGGATGGGGAGACCCAGTACTTC. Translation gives CASSEDGETQYF.

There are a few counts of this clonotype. CDR3: CASSSSSTGRKLFF. Here the CDR3 DNA reads TGTGCCAGCAGCTCCTCCTCGACGGGGAGAAAACTGTTTTTT. V usage is TRBV7-2 and J usage is TRBJ1-4; no reliable D call. Trimming cost V 4 bases and J 10 bases, with 16 bases left between them. The CDR3 length is 14 residues. Germline loops: CDR1 SGHTA, CDR2 FQGNSA.

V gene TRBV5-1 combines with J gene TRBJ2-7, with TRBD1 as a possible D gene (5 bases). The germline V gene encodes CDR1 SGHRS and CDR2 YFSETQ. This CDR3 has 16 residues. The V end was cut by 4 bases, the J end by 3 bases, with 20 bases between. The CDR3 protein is CASSVLSADTNYEQYF. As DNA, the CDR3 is TGCGCCAGCAGCGTCCTTAGTGCGGACACTAACTACGAGCAGTACTTC.

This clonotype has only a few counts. CDR3 residues: CASSLGLAGGPRDTQYF. The DNA of the CDR3 is TGTGCCAGCAGCCTTGGACTAGCGGGAGGTCCCAGGGATACGCAGTATTTT. The chain uses TRBV11-3 and TRBJ2-3; 14 bases line up with TRBD2. The CDR3 has 17 amino acids. Looked up from germline, CDR1 is SGHNT and CDR2 is YENEEA. Germline trimming cut 5 bases from V and 6 bases from J; bases unmatched to any gene: 10. Together with reference TRBV11-3 and TRBJ2-3, the CDR3 gives the full variable domain: EAGVVQSPRYKIIEKKQPVAFWCNPISGHNTLYWYLQNLGQGPELLIRYENEEAVDDSQLPKDRFSAERLKGVDSTLKIQPAELGDSAVYLCASSLGLAGGPRDTQYFGPGTRLTVL.